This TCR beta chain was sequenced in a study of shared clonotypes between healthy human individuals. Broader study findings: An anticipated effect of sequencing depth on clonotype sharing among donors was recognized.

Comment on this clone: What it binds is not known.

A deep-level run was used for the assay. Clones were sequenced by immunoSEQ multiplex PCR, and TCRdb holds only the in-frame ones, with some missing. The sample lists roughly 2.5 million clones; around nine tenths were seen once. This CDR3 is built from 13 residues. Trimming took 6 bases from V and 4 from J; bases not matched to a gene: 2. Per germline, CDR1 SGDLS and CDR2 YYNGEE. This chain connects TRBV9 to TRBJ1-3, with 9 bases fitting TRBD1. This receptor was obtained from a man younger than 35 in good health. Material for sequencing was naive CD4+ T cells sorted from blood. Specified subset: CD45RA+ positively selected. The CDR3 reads CASTGQGGNTIYF. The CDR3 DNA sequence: TGTGCCAGCACCGGACAGGGGGGAAACACCATATATTTT. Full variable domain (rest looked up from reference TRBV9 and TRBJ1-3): DSGVTQTPKHLITATGQRVTLRCSPRSGDLSVYWYQQSLDQGLQFLIQYYNGEERAKGNILERFSAQQFPDLHSELNLSSLELGDSALYFCASTGQGGNTIYFGEGSWLTVV.